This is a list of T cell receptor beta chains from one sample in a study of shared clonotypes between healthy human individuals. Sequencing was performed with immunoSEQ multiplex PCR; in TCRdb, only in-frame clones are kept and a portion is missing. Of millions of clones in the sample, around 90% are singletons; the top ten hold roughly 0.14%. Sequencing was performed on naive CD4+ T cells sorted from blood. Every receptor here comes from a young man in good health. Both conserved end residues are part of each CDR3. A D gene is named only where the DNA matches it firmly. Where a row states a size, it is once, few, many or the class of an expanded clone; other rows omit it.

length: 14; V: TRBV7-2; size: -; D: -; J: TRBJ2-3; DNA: TGTGCCAGCAGCTTAGGGGAGAGGGCAGATACGCAGTATTTT; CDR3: CASSLGERADTQYF
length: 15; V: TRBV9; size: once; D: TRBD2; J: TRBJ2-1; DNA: TGTGCCAGCAGCGCGACTAGCGGGGGCTTCAATGAGCAGTTCTTC; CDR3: CASSATSGGFNEQFF
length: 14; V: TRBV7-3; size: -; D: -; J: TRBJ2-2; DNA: TGTGCCAGCAGCTTAAGGGGGGAAACCGGGGAGCTGTTTTTT; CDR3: CASSLRGETGELFF
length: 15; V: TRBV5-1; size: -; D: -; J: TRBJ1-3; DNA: TGCGCCAGCAGCTTGTCCTCAGGGACGACAAACACCATATATTTT; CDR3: CASSLSSGTTNTIYF
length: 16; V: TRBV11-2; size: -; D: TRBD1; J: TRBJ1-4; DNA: TGTGCCAGCAGCCAACGACGACAGGGTGGAGGAGAAAAACTGTTTTTT; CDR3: CASSQRRQGGGEKLFF
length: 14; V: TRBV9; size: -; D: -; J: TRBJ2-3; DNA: TGTGCCAGCAGCGTAGGTTGGAGCACAGATACGCAGTATTTT; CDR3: CASSVGWSTDTQYF
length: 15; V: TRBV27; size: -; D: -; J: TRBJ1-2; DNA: TGTGCCAGCAGTTCCCCCCTCAGGGGTAACTATGGCTACACCTTC; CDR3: CASSSPLRGNYGYTF
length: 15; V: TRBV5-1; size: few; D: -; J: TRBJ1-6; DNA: TGCGCCAGCAGCCCCACGGGTGTCCGCAATTCACCCCTCCACTTT; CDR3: CASSPTGVRNSPLHF
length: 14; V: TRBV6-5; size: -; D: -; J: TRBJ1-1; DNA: TGTGCCAGCACCCCAGGGTCCATGAACACTGAAGCTTTCTTT; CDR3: CASTPGSMNTEAFF
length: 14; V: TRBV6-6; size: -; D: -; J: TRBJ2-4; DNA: TGTGCCAGCGAAGGGGAAAAGGCCAAAAACATTCAGTACTTC; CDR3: CASEGEKAKNIQYF
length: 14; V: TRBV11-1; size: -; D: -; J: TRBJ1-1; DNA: TGTGCCAGCAGCTTAGGGATCCTGAACACTGAAGCTTTCTTT; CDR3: CASSLGILNTEAFF
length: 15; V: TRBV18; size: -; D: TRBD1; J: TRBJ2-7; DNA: TGTGCCAGCTCACCAGGGACAGGAAGGTCCTACGAGCAGTACTTC; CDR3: CASSPGTGRSYEQYF
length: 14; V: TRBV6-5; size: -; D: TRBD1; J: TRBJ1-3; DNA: TGTGCCAGCAGACGGGGTCAGGGGGCCAACACCATATATTTT; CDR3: CASRRGQGANTIYF
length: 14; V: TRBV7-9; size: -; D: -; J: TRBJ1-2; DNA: TGTGCCAGCAGCTTCGGGGGTACGGACTATGGCTACACCTTC; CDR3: CASSFGGTDYGYTF
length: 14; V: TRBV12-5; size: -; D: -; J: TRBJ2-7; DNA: TGTGCTAGTGGTCCGTTGGACCCGATCTACGAGCAGTACTTC; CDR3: CASGPLDPIYEQYF
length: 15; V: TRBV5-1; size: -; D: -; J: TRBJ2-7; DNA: TGCGCCAGCAGCTTGGTGGCCGTTAGCTCCTACGAGCAGTACTTC; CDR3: CASSLVAVSSYEQYF
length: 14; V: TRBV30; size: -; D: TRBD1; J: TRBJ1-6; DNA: TGTGCCTGGGCGGGACAGTCCTATAATTCACCCCTCCACTTT; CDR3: CAWAGQSYNSPLHF
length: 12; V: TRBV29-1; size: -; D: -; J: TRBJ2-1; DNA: TGCAGCGTGGCCGGTTTGGGGCTCGAGCAGTTCTTC; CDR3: CSVAGLGLEQFF
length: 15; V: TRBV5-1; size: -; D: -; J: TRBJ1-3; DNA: TGCGCCAGCAGCTTACCACAGGGCAGTGGAAACACCATATATTTT; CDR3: CASSLPQGSGNTIYF
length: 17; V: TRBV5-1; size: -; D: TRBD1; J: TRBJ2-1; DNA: TGCGCCAGCAGCTTGGATTTGGGACAGCCAGCCTACAATGAGCAGTTCTTC; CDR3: CASSLDLGQPAYNEQFF
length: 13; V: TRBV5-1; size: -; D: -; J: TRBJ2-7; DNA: TGCGCCAGCAGCCCGGGGGAGAGCTACGAGCAGTACTTC; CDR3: CASSPGESYEQYF
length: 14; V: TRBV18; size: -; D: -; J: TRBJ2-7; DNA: TGTGCCAGCTCGGTCGGACAGTCTTCCTACGAGCAGTACTTC; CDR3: CASSVGQSSYEQYF
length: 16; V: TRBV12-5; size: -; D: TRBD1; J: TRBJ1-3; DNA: TGTGCTAGTGGATCATCGCGGGACAGCGGTAGGAACACCATATATTTT; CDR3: CASGSSRDSGRNTIYF
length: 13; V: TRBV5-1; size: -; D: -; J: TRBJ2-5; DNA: TGCGCCAGCAGCCCGGGACTGCAAGAGACCCAGTACTTC; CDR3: CASSPGLQETQYF
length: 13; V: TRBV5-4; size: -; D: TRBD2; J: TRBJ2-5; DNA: TGTGCCAGCAGCGGGGGGGGCCAAGAGACCCAGTACTTC; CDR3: CASSGGGQETQYF
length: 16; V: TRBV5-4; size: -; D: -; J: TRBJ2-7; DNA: TGTGCCAGCAGCTTGTCATCAGACCGGGGTTTTGCCGAGCAGTACTTC; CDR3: CASSLSSDRGFAEQYF
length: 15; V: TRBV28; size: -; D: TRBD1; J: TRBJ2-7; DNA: TGTGCCAGCAGTCCCCGGACAGGTTTAGGCTACGAGCAGTACTTC; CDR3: CASSPRTGLGYEQYF
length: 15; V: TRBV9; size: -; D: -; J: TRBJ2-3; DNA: TGTGCCAGCAGCGGTAGCGGATATAGCACAGATACGCAGTATTTT; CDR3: CASSGSGYSTDTQYF
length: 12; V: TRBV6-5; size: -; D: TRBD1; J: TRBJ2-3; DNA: TGTGCCAGCAGCTCCGGGACAGGGCTCCAGTATTTT; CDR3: CASSSGTGLQYF